These T cell receptor beta chains were read from a single sample in a study of T-cell memory formation after mild COVID-19. TCRdb used MiXCR to reprocess the 5' RACE reads, holding one entry per CDR3 protein. The profile covers 470,000 or so distinct CDR3 sequences, with around 17% appearing a single time and about 22% taken by the ten largest. Sequencing used PBMCs or a T cell subset sorted from them (not recorded which). Source of these receptors: a man younger than 35 who had mild COVID-19 (a few samples of this study predate the infection). Cell type and time point are not known. CDR3s include the opening cysteine and the closing phenylalanine or tryptophan. A D gene is named only where the DNA matches it firmly. Some rows have no size entry. The others give once, few or many, or a class for an expanded clone.

d_call: .
cdr3_length: 15
v_call: TRBV4-2
j_call: TRBJ1-3
clone_size: many
cdr3_nt: TGTGCCAGCAGCCAAGGAACGAACTCTGGAAACACCATATATTTT
cdr3_aa: CASSQGTNSGNTIYF

d_call: .
cdr3_length: 13
v_call: TRBV6-5
j_call: TRBJ1-6
clone_size: .
cdr3_nt: TGTGCCAGCAGGGGACATGGGGTTGCGCCCCTCCACTTT
cdr3_aa: CASRGHGVAPLHF

d_call: .
cdr3_length: 17
v_call: TRBV6-2/TRBV6-3
j_call: TRBJ1-1
clone_size: few
cdr3_nt: TGTGCCAGCAGTTACGATGGACAGACTAACCTGAACACTGAAGCTTTCTTT
cdr3_aa: CASSYDGQTNLNTEAFF

d_call: TRBD2
cdr3_length: 16
v_call: TRBV27
j_call: TRBJ2-7
clone_size: few
cdr3_nt: TGTGCCAGCAGTACCCGCACCTCTAGCGGCCCCTACGAGCAGTACTTC
cdr3_aa: CASSTRTSSGPYEQYF

d_call: TRBD2
cdr3_length: 14
v_call: TRBV12-3/TRBV12-4
j_call: TRBJ2-5
clone_size: few
cdr3_nt: TGTGCCAGCAGAAAAGCGGGGGCGGGAGAGACCCAGTACTTC
cdr3_aa: CASRKAGAGETQYF

d_call: .
cdr3_length: 15
v_call: TRBV20-1
j_call: TRBJ1-5
clone_size: few
cdr3_nt: TGCAGTGCGCATACAGGGAATTCTGGCAATCAGCCCCAGCATTTT
cdr3_aa: CSAHTGNSGNQPQHF

d_call: TRBD2
cdr3_length: 16
v_call: TRBV7-9
j_call: TRBJ2-3
clone_size: few
cdr3_nt: TGTGCCAGCAGTCGTTCTAGCGGGGGCCTCGCCGATACGCAGTATTTT
cdr3_aa: CASSRSSGGLADTQYF

d_call: .
cdr3_length: 12
v_call: TRBV29-1
j_call: TRBJ2-5
clone_size: .
cdr3_nt: TGCAGCGCTTCATTGGGGCAAGAGACCCAGTACTTC
cdr3_aa: CSASLGQETQYF

d_call: TRBD1
cdr3_length: 15
v_call: TRBV7-3
j_call: TRBJ1-1
clone_size: .
cdr3_nt: TGTGCCAGCAGCTCCGGGGGACAGGCGAACACTGAAGCTTTCTTT
cdr3_aa: CASSSGGQANTEAFF

d_call: .
cdr3_length: 17
v_call: TRBV6-6
j_call: TRBJ2-3
clone_size: few
cdr3_nt: TGTGCCAGCAGTCCGTTAGATACTGCCTCGAGCACAGATACGCAGTATTTT
cdr3_aa: CASSPLDTASSTDTQYF

d_call: .
cdr3_length: 15
v_call: TRBV4-2
j_call: TRBJ2-6
clone_size: few
cdr3_nt: TGTGCCAGCAGCCAAGGGGTGTCGGGGGCCAACGTCCTGACTTTC
cdr3_aa: CASSQGVSGANVLTF

d_call: TRBD2
cdr3_length: 17
v_call: TRBV7-3
j_call: TRBJ2-7
clone_size: .
cdr3_nt: TGTGCCAGCAGCTCCAGACTAGCGGGGCGAAGATCCTACGAGCAGTACTTC
cdr3_aa: CASSSRLAGRRSYEQYF

d_call: .
cdr3_length: 16
v_call: TRBV7-3
j_call: TRBJ2-3
clone_size: .
cdr3_nt: TGTGCCAGCAGCCGCGGTAACAGGGCGTCCACAGATACGCAGTATTTT
cdr3_aa: CASSRGNRASTDTQYF

d_call: .
cdr3_length: 16
v_call: TRBV7-2
j_call: TRBJ2-6
clone_size: few
cdr3_nt: TGTGCCAGCAGCTTACGTGGTGGCTCTGGGGCCAACGTCCTGACTTTC
cdr3_aa: CASSLRGGSGANVLTF

d_call: .
cdr3_length: 17
v_call: TRBV4-3
j_call: TRBJ2-6
clone_size: many
cdr3_nt: TGCGCCAGCACCCGGGGGGACAGCAGCTCTGGGGCCAACGTCCTGACTTTC
cdr3_aa: CASTRGDSSSGANVLTF

d_call: .
cdr3_length: 13
v_call: TRBV4-1
j_call: TRBJ1-5
clone_size: .
cdr3_nt: TGCGCCACCTCACCGGACGGCTACCAGCCCCAGCATTTT
cdr3_aa: CATSPDGYQPQHF

d_call: .
cdr3_length: 13
v_call: TRBV12-3/TRBV12-4
j_call: TRBJ2-1
clone_size: few
cdr3_nt: TGTGCCAGCAGTTCCCTGGAGGTGAATGAGCAGTTCTTC
cdr3_aa: CASSSLEVNEQFF

d_call: .
cdr3_length: 16
v_call: TRBV6-2/TRBV6-3
j_call: TRBJ2-4
clone_size: .
cdr3_nt: TGTGCCAGCAGTTACCTCGGGGGATCAGCCAAAAACATTCAGTACTTC
cdr3_aa: CASSYLGGSAKNIQYF

d_call: .
cdr3_length: 14
v_call: TRBV4-1
j_call: TRBJ2-1
clone_size: .
cdr3_nt: TGCGCCAGCAGCCAAGAGGCGGCCTACAATGAGCAGTTCTTC
cdr3_aa: CASSQEAAYNEQFF

d_call: .
cdr3_length: 12
v_call: TRBV3-1
j_call: TRBJ2-1
clone_size: .
cdr3_nt: TGTGCCAGCAGCCAAGATGGGCGGGGACAGTTCTTC
cdr3_aa: CASSQDGRGQFF

d_call: TRBD1
cdr3_length: 15
v_call: TRBV12-3/TRBV12-4
j_call: TRBJ1-4
clone_size: few
cdr3_nt: TGTGCCAGCAGTTCCCGGAGGGGGCACGAGGAAAAACTGTTTTTT
cdr3_aa: CASSSRRGHEEKLFF

d_call: .
cdr3_length: 13
v_call: TRBV5-1
j_call: TRBJ2-4
clone_size: .
cdr3_nt: TGCGCCAGCAGCTTTCAGGGCCGAAACATTCAGTACTTC
cdr3_aa: CASSFQGRNIQYF

d_call: .
cdr3_length: 16
v_call: TRBV5-1
j_call: TRBJ1-2
clone_size: .
cdr3_nt: TGCGCCAGCAGCCTCGCCCCGGGAGGCCCCCCTACTGGCTACACCTTC
cdr3_aa: CASSLAPGGPPTGYTF

d_call: TRBD2
cdr3_length: 19
v_call: TRBV6-6
j_call: TRBJ2-5
clone_size: .
cdr3_nt: TGTGCCAGCAGTCCCCTCTCGACTAGCGGGGGGGCCAGTAGAGATACCCAGTACTTC
cdr3_aa: CASSPLSTSGGASRDTQYF

d_call: .
cdr3_length: 15
v_call: TRBV2
j_call: TRBJ2-1
clone_size: .
cdr3_nt: TGTGCCAGCAGCCCTAGTGCGAGCTCCTACAATGAGCAGTTCTTC
cdr3_aa: CASSPSASSYNEQFF

d_call: .
cdr3_length: 16
v_call: TRBV12-3/TRBV12-4
j_call: TRBJ2-5
clone_size: .
cdr3_nt: TGTGCCAGCAGTTTCGAAGAGCAGCAGGTACAAGAGACCCAGTACTTC
cdr3_aa: CASSFEEQQVQETQYF

d_call: .
cdr3_length: 16
v_call: TRBV5-8
j_call: TRBJ2-3
clone_size: few
cdr3_nt: TGTGCCAGCAGCCATCAGACTTACCTGAGCACAGATACGCAGTATTTT
cdr3_aa: CASSHQTYLSTDTQYF

d_call: .
cdr3_length: 14
v_call: TRBV12-3/TRBV12-4
j_call: TRBJ1-2
clone_size: .
cdr3_nt: TGTGCCAGCAGTCCCGCGACAGAGACCTATGGCTACACCTTC
cdr3_aa: CASSPATETYGYTF

d_call: .
cdr3_length: 14
v_call: TRBV6-5
j_call: TRBJ2-7
clone_size: few
cdr3_nt: TGTGCCAGCAGCCCCGATCACGGTCCCTACGAGCAGTACTTC
cdr3_aa: CASSPDHGPYEQYF

d_call: .
cdr3_length: 15
v_call: TRBV12-3/TRBV12-4
j_call: TRBJ2-2
clone_size: few
cdr3_nt: TGTGCCAGCAGTTTAACCAGGCTGGACACCGGGGAGCTGTTTTTT
cdr3_aa: CASSLTRLDTGELFF

d_call: .
cdr3_length: 17
v_call: TRBV4-3
j_call: TRBJ2-6
clone_size: .
cdr3_nt: TGCGCCAGCAGCCAAGACTACGTTAGCTCTGGGGCCAACGTCCTGACTTTC
cdr3_aa: CASSQDYVSSGANVLTF

d_call: .
cdr3_length: 13
v_call: TRBV20-1
j_call: TRBJ2-7
clone_size: .
cdr3_nt: TGCAGTGCTGGGGGAGGCACCCGGTACGAGCAGTACTTC
cdr3_aa: CSAGGGTRYEQYF

d_call: .
cdr3_length: 14
v_call: TRBV7-9
j_call: TRBJ1-3
clone_size: .
cdr3_nt: TGTGCCAGCAGCTTAGGAGCTCCAGACGACACCATATATTTT
cdr3_aa: CASSLGAPDDTIYF

d_call: .
cdr3_length: 13
v_call: TRBV7-2
j_call: TRBJ1-2
clone_size: .
cdr3_nt: TGTGCCAGCAGCTCAGGAGTCTACTATGGCTACACCTTC
cdr3_aa: CASSSGVYYGYTF

d_call: .
cdr3_length: 14
v_call: TRBV10-3
j_call: TRBJ2-5
clone_size: .
cdr3_nt: TGTGCCATCAGTATAGCGGCCTTTCAAGAGACCCAGTACTTC
cdr3_aa: CAISIAAFQETQYF

d_call: TRBD1
cdr3_length: 15
v_call: TRBV7-9
j_call: TRBJ2-2
clone_size: .
cdr3_nt: TGTGCCAGCAGCAGGACAGGGCGGCGAACCGGGGAGCTGTTTTTT
cdr3_aa: CASSRTGRRTGELFF

d_call: TRBD1
cdr3_length: 16
v_call: TRBV6-6
j_call: TRBJ1-5
clone_size: .
cdr3_nt: TGCGCCAGCAGAGAGAGCCAGGGGGCTAGGGATCAGCCCCAGCATTTT
cdr3_aa: CASRESQGARDQPQHF

d_call: TRBD1
cdr3_length: 15
v_call: TRBV4-3
j_call: TRBJ1-5
clone_size: few
cdr3_nt: TGCGCCAGCAGCCAAGATGGGACAGGGGGACAGCCCCAGCATTTT
cdr3_aa: CASSQDGTGGQPQHF

d_call: .
cdr3_length: 19
v_call: TRBV20-1
j_call: TRBJ1-6
clone_size: .
cdr3_nt: TGCAGTGCTAGAGAGCCGGGTCTGACCCCGAGCTCCTATAATTCACCCCTCCACTTT
cdr3_aa: CSAREPGLTPSSYNSPLHF

d_call: .
cdr3_length: 10
v_call: TRBV2
j_call: TRBJ2-5
clone_size: .
cdr3_nt: TGTGCCAGTGGAGAAAAGACCCAGTACTTC
cdr3_aa: CASGEKTQYF

d_call: TRBD1
cdr3_length: 14
v_call: TRBV6-5
j_call: TRBJ2-3
clone_size: .
cdr3_nt: TGTGCCAGCAGCCGAGACAGGGTAGTCGATACGCAGTATTTT
cdr3_aa: CASSRDRVVDTQYF

d_call: .
cdr3_length: 13
v_call: TRBV12-3/TRBV12-4
j_call: TRBJ2-5
clone_size: .
cdr3_nt: TGTGCCAGCAGTTTACACAGGGATGAGACCCAGTACTTC
cdr3_aa: CASSLHRDETQYF

d_call: TRBD1
cdr3_length: 12
v_call: TRBV10-3
j_call: TRBJ1-3
clone_size: .
cdr3_nt: TGTGCCATCGGAACAGGGGAAAACACCATATATTTT
cdr3_aa: CAIGTGENTIYF

d_call: .
cdr3_length: 12
v_call: TRBV12-3/TRBV12-4
j_call: TRBJ1-6
clone_size: .
cdr3_nt: TGTGCCAGCGGGTTAGGGAATTCACCCCTCCACTTT
cdr3_aa: CASGLGNSPLHF

d_call: TRBD2
cdr3_length: 17
v_call: TRBV29-1
j_call: TRBJ2-3
clone_size: .
cdr3_nt: TGCAGCGTTGAAGTCTTACGGACTAGCGGGGAAACAGATACGCAGTATTTT
cdr3_aa: CSVEVLRTSGETDTQYF

d_call: TRBD2
cdr3_length: 15
v_call: TRBV7-2
j_call: TRBJ2-7
clone_size: .
cdr3_nt: TGTGCCAGCAGCATAAGAGGACTAGCGGGGGCGGAGCAGTACTTC
cdr3_aa: CASSIRGLAGAEQYF

d_call: .
cdr3_length: 16
v_call: TRBV18
j_call: TRBJ1-1
clone_size: few
cdr3_nt: TGTGCCAGCTCACCAGGGATTTACGGCGGCCGGGCTGAAGCTTTCTTT
cdr3_aa: CASSPGIYGGRAEAFF

d_call: TRBD1
cdr3_length: 16
v_call: TRBV13
j_call: TRBJ2-3
clone_size: few
cdr3_nt: TGTGCCAGCAGGTTGGGACAGGGGGCCTTCACAGATACGCAGTATTTT
cdr3_aa: CASRLGQGAFTDTQYF

d_call: TRBD2
cdr3_length: 16
v_call: TRBV20-1
j_call: TRBJ2-3
clone_size: few
cdr3_nt: TGCAGTGCTAGGTCACTAGAGCGGGGGGTAACAGATACGCAGTATTTT
cdr3_aa: CSARSLERGVTDTQYF

d_call: .
cdr3_length: 16
v_call: TRBV4-3
j_call: TRBJ1-1
clone_size: few
cdr3_nt: TGCGCCAGCAGCCAAGATCGTCCGGGGAAAGGGACTGAAGCTTTCTTT
cdr3_aa: CASSQDRPGKGTEAFF

d_call: TRBD1
cdr3_length: 13
v_call: TRBV28
j_call: TRBJ2-7
clone_size: many
cdr3_nt: TGTGCCAGCAGCCCGGGACAGACCTACGAGCAGTACTTC
cdr3_aa: CASSPGQTYEQYF

d_call: .
cdr3_length: 12
v_call: TRBV7-6
j_call: TRBJ2-7
clone_size: few
cdr3_nt: TGTGCCAGCAGCTCCGTCGGAGGCGAGCAGTACTTC
cdr3_aa: CASSSVGGEQYF